These 30 T cell receptor beta chains share one sample of origin, sequenced in a study of preoperative IRX-2 immunotherapy in early breast cancer (dated by TCRdb to between 2018 and 2020). The treatment or condition label corresponds to: preoperative locoregional IRX-2 cytokine immunotherapy. Library generation was performed with the immunoSEQ multiplex PCR assay. The clones in this table, taken by TCRdb from immuneACCESS, are in-frame only. Not every clone is retained; where verified, under half of the shortfall comes from an unresolved V gene, and the cause of the rest is unknown. This sample has approximately 98,000 clones in its table, and 80% to 90% of those were observed once. In total, the top ten clones hold roughly 1.9% of the sample. Sequenced material: tumor tissue, taken after IRX-2 immunotherapy. The receptors were sampled from a human donor with breast cancer.

The chain links TRBV28 to TRBJ2-7; TRBD2 matches at 13 bases. Per the germline V gene, CDR1 is MDHEN and CDR2 is SYDVKM. The CDR3 consists of 15 residues. J was trimmed by 3 bases and V by 5 bases; bases with no gene match: 4. CDR3 loop: CASSIRTSGSYEQYF. CDR3 bases: TGTGCCAGCAGTATAAGGACTAGCGGGAGCTACGAGCAGTACTTC.

The table lists this clone with a count of one. V is TRBV7-5 and J is TRBJ1-5; TRBD1 is the table's D call, not checked against the DNA. TRBV7-5 is termed a pseudogene. The CDR3 has 15 amino acids. The DNA of the CDR3 is TGTGCCAGCAGCTCGGTGACAGGGGTGGAGCAGCCCCAGCATTTT. Amino acids: CASSSVTGVEQPQHF.

With respect to this clone: The DNA includes a base that is either unread or ambiguous, and X takes the place of its residue. This rearrangement joins TRBV6-7 to TRBJ1-1; 8 nucleotides match TRBD1. TRBV6-7 is noted as an ORF with a role that remains uncertain. The CDR3 extends over 14 amino acids. V lost 5 bases, J lost 1 base, and 3 bases stayed unmatched. As DNA, the CDR3 is TGTGCCAGCAGTCCACAGGGGGSGAACACTGAAGCTTTCTTT. This gives the protein CASSPQGXNTEAFF.

The chain combines TRBV5-1 with TRBJ2-7; D call uncertain. V was clipped by 0 bases and J by 0 bases, with 7 bases between them. The CDR3 is 14 residues long. Germline V CDR1 and CDR2: SGHRS, YFSETQ. The CDR3 spells CASSLALSSYEQYF. In DNA form, the CDR3 reads TGCGCCAGCAGCTTGGCACTGAGCTCCTACGAGCAGTACTTC.

This clone was observed a few times. The chain carries TRBV7-6 and TRBJ2-5, with TRBD2 as a possible D gene (5 bases). Germline V gene lookup returns CDR1 SGHVS and CDR2 FNYEAQ. This CDR3 has 15 amino acids. V lost 3 bases and J lost 2, with 13 bases in between. The CDR3 DNA reads as TGTGCCAGCAGCTTGTTTACTCTAGCACAAGAGACCCAGTACTTC. This encodes CASSLFTLAQETQYF.

The V call is TRBV6-4, the J call TRBJ1-1, with D tentatively TRBD1 (6 bases). CDR3 length equals 14 residues. Germline V gives CDR1 MRHNA, CDR2 SNTAGT. Trimming removed 8 bases at V and 4 bases at J, with 17 bases between. CDR3 amino acids: CASRIGGLGTEAFF. The CDR3 DNA reads TGTGCCAGCCGGATAGGGGGGCTCGGCACTGAAGCTTTCTTT.

The chain combines TRBV1 with TRBJ2-2; no DNA check was done on the table's D call, TRBD1. TRBV1 is classified as a pseudogene. The CDR3 is 14 amino acids. CDR3 nucleotides: TGCGCCAGCAGCCCAGGGGACAGTTACGGGGAGCTGTTTTTT. Translation: CASSPGDSYGELFF.

The CDR3: CASSPNQGADYGYTF. The CDR3 bases are TGTGCCAGCTCCCCGAATCAGGGGGCGGACTATGGCTACACCTTC. The V gene is TRBV18, the J gene TRBJ1-2; TRBD1 aligns across 8 bases. Per the germline V gene, CDR1 is KGHSH and CDR2 is LQKENI. The trim removed 6 bases at V and 3 bases at J, leaving 9 bases unmatched. CDR3 length: 15 residues.

The DNA of the CDR3 is TGTGCCAGCAGCGCGACCGGGACAGGGAGGACTGAAGCTTTCTTT. Encoded protein: CASSATGTGRTEAFF. The chain joins TRBV7-6 to TRBJ1-1, with TRBD1 matching 9 bases. This CDR3 has 15 amino acids. The J segment lost 5 bases and the V segment lost 5 bases, leaving 9 bases of the junction unmatched. Germline CDR1 and CDR2: SGHVS and FNYEAQ.

The genes are TRBV11-3 and TRBJ1-1, with a tentative D call TRBD1 (5 bases). CDR1 is SGHNT, CDR2 YENEEA, per germline. Trimming shortened V by 7 bases and J by 4 bases, and 16 bases separated the two germline ends. This CDR3 contains 14 residues. The CDR3 loop is CASNSGGGSTEAFF. CDR3 sequence (DNA): TGTGCCAGCAACTCTGGGGGGGGTAGCACTGAAGCTTTCTTT.

This chain uses TRBV1 with TRBJ2-1. TRBV1 is given as a pseudogene. The CDR3 is 16 amino acids. CDR3: CASSQGDLSTYNEQFF. Here the CDR3 DNA reads TGCGCCAGCAGCCAAGGGGACCTTAGTACCTACAATGAGCAGTTCTTC.

This chain joins TRBV29-1 and TRBJ1-1; D is undetermined. V was trimmed by 6 bases and J by 0 bases, leaving 14 bases between them. Germline CDR1 SQVTM, CDR2 ANQGSEA. The CDR3 is 14 residues long. The CDR3 DNA sequence: TGCAGCGTGGCCTACACCCGCATGAACACTGAAGCTTTCTTT. Its translation is CSVAYTRMNTEAFF.

The sample holds one count of this clone. V is TRBV14 and J is TRBJ1-4; D perhaps matches TRBD1 (5 bases). The CDR3 runs 14 residues. V gave up 4 bases and J gave up 6 bases, with 12 bases separating them. Germline V gives CDR1 SGHDN, CDR2 FVKESK. For the CDR3, the DNA is TGTGCCAGCAGCCTTGCAGGGTGGGATGAAAAACTGTTTTTT. It specifies CASSLAGWDEKLFF.

The chain combines TRBV1 with TRBJ1-5. TRBV1 is a known pseudogene. This CDR3 region has 14 residues. The CDR3 DNA is TGCAGCATTGCTGAAGGGATGAGCAATCAGCCCGAGCATTTT. It codes for CSIAEGMSNQPEHF.

V and J are TRBV29-1 and TRBJ2-7, with 7 bases identical to TRBD2. This CDR3 has 12 amino acids. The J segment lost 2 bases and the V segment lost 8 bases, leaving 6 bases of the junction unmatched. From germline, CDR1 is SQVTM and CDR2 ANQGSEA. Here the CDR3 DNA reads TGCAGCACATCAAGCGGGACCTACGAGCAGTACTTC. Amino acid sequence: CSTSSGTYEQYF.

The chain links TRBV7-7 to TRBJ1-3; no firm D call. This CDR3 is built from 16 residues. V dropped 1 base and J dropped 0 bases, with 10 bases sitting between them. Germline CDR1 and CDR2: SSHAT and FNYEAQ (reference sequence). The CDR3 here is CASSLGSARSGNTIYF. In nucleotides, the CDR3 is TGTGCCAGCAGCTTAGGGTCAGCCCGCTCTGGAAACACCATATATTTT.

Worth noting for this clone: The junction differs from germline at one of its ends, possibly a read error. The chain links TRBV6-8 to TRBJ1-4, with a tentative D call TRBD1 (5 bases). The germline V gene encodes CDR1 MNHGY and CDR2 SAAAGT. This CDR3 comprises 15 residues. In nucleotides, the CDR3 is TGTGCCATCAGTGGCCAGGGCGTAGATGGTGAAAAACTGTTTTTT. Amino acid sequence: CAISGQGVDGEKLFF.

The chain joins TRBV7-1 to TRBJ1-1; D not resolved. TRBV7-1 is recorded as an ORF, its role being uncertain. The CDR3 covers 13 residues. Trimming pared 4 bases from V and 5 bases from J, leaving 11 bases between. The CDR3 DNA is TGTGCCAGCAGCTTAGGAACCGGGACTGAAGCTTTCTTT. It is translated as CASSLGTGTEAFF.

The CDR3 DNA is TGTGCCAGCTATGGGACCCGGGGTGGCTACACCTTC. Its protein product is CASYGTRGGYTF. This rearrangement joins TRBV28 to TRBJ1-2; TRBD1 is a possible D gene (5 bases). The length of the CDR3 is 12 residues. V was trimmed by 8 bases and J by 7 bases, leaving 14 bases between them. CDR1 MDHEN and CDR2 SYDVKM come from the germline V gene.

V and J are TRBV15 and TRBJ2-7, with 12 bases identical to TRBD2. CDR3 length equals 15 residues. Germline assignment: CDR1 LNHNV and CDR2 YYDKDF (reference sequence). The ends lost 3 bases at V and 5 bases at J; junction bases unmatched: 5. The CDR3, as DNA: TGTGCCACCAGCAGTCGGACTAGCGGGATGGACGAGCAGTACTTC. Its translation: CATSSRTSGMDEQYF.

The J gene is TRBJ2-2, the V gene TRBV18, with unresolved D. The CDR3 covers 15 residues. The V gene's germline CDR1 is KGHSH and CDR2 LQKENI. V shed 2 bases and J shed 6 bases, with 13 bases lying between them. CDR3 DNA: TGTGCCAGCTCACCAATCACGGCCTTCCCCGGGGAGCTGTTTTTT. Translation: CASSPITAFPGELFF. Using reference TRBV18 and TRBJ2-2 for the parts outside the CDR3, the full variable domain is NAGVMQNPRHLVRRRGQEARLRCSPMKGHSHVYWYRQLPEEGLKFMVYLQKENIIDESGMPKERFSAEFPKEGPSILRIQQVVRGDSAAYFCASSPITAFPGELFFGEGSRLTVL.

The V call is TRBV5-1, the J call TRBJ2-1; 11 nucleotides match TRBD2. Germline values: CDR1 SGHRS, CDR2 YFSETQ. The V segment lost 4 bases and the J segment 8 bases; nucleotides outside the gene matches: 11. This CDR3 spans 16 amino acids. The CDR3 here is CASSDQPGLAAYEQFF. CDR3 nucleotide sequence: TGCGCCAGCAGCGACCAACCGGGACTAGCGGCCTATGAGCAGTTCTTC.

This chain links TRBV28 with TRBJ2-1; 12 bases agree with TRBD1. The germline V gene has CDR1 MDHEN and CDR2 SYDVKM. CDR3 length: 15 amino acids. V was clipped by 4 bases and J by 7 bases; unmatched bases: 5. The CDR3 is CASSSPGQGANEQFF. The CDR3 DNA reads TGTGCCAGCAGTTCACCGGGACAGGGGGCGAATGAGCAGTTCTTC.

In this sample, this clone turned up once. The chain carries TRBV6-1 and TRBJ2-7; the D gene is possibly TRBD2 (5 bases). V lost 0 bases and J 3 bases, leaving 9 bases between the germline ends. Germline V gene sequence: CDR1 MNHNS, CDR2 SASEGT. The CDR3 is made up of 14 amino acids. CDR3 bases: TGTGCCAGCAGTGAAGCGGTCGCGGGCTACGAGCAGTACTTC. It yields the protein CASSEAVAGYEQYF.

In the case of this clone: This specimen includes other DNA sequences encoding the same CDR3. The DNA for the CDR3 is TGTGCCAGCAGTTTAAGATCCTACGAGCAGTACTTC. Its translation: CASSLRSYEQYF. The chain employs TRBV28 and TRBJ2-7; D remains ambiguous. In germline, CDR1 is MDHEN, CDR2 SYDVKM. This CDR3 is built from 12 residues. Trimming took 2 bases from V and 1 from J, leaving 3 bases between them.

The chain couples TRBV18 to TRBJ1-1; tentatively, D is TRBD1 (6 bases). The germline CDR1 and CDR2 sequences are KGHSH and LQKENI. V was clipped by 3 bases and J by 5 bases, with 13 bases between them. The CDR3 is 14 amino acids. CDR3 in amino acids: CASSPPDSGTEAFF. As DNA, the CDR3 is TGTGCCAGCTCACCCCCGGACAGCGGGACTGAAGCTTTCTTT.

The chain has TRBV19 and TRBJ1-6, with TRBD1 identical over 9 bases. The ends lost 3 bases at V and 9 bases at J; junction bases unmatched: 6. Germline V gene data show CDR1 as LNHDA and CDR2 as SQIVND (reference sequence). The CDR3 contains 15 residues. The CDR3 sequence is CASSINDRGTSPLHF. CDR3 DNA: TGTGCCAGTAGTATCAATGACAGGGGGACTTCACCCCTCCACTTT.

The rearrangement links TRBV27 to TRBJ2-7; 7 nucleotides match TRBD1. The V and J ends lost 3 bases and 3 bases, in that order; junction bases with no gene match: 5. The CDR3 totals 14 residues. Germline V gives CDR1 MNHEY, CDR2 SMNVEV (reference sequence). The CDR3 sequence: CASSLTDRLYEQYF. The CDR3 DNA reads TGTGCCAGCAGTTTGACGGACAGGCTCTACGAGCAGTACTTC.

The J gene is TRBJ2-7, the V gene TRBV10-2; perhaps D is TRBD1 or TRBD2 (5 bases each). The V and J ends lost 3 bases and 7 bases respectively, with 19 bases between them. This CDR3 has 15 residues. Germline lookup yields CDR1 WSHSY and CDR2 SAAADI. CDR3 loop: CASSDSGTFGREQYF. The CDR3 DNA reads TGCGCCAGCAGTGATTCCGGGACCTTCGGACGAGAGCAGTACTTC.

The chain combines TRBV5-1 with TRBJ2-2, with D tentatively TRBD2 (6 bases). V was cut by 0 bases and J by 2 bases, with 14 bases left in between. Germline CDR1 reads SGHRS; CDR2 reads YFSETQ. This CDR3 spans 17 amino acids. The CDR3 region has the DNA TGCGCCAGCAGCTTGGCCCCCCCTAGCGCTAACACCGGGGAGCTGTTTTTT. Amino acid sequence: CASSLAPPSANTGELFF.